This T cell receptor (beta chain) originates from a study of OX40 agonist ivuxolimab in advanced cancers. This clone was observed a handful of times. Its specificity is not known. Method: immunoSEQ multiplex PCR; TCRdb's copy keeps in-frame clones and lacks some. The sample yields 20,000 to 30,000 clones, more than 70% seen once. Study outcomes and limitations: Dosing at 0.1 to 3.0 mg/kg was accompanied by clonal expansion of CD4+ and CD8+ blood T cells by week 6. Patients with a partial response at 0.1-3.0 mg/kg had among the lowest clonal expansion. Certain nonresponders likewise exhibited a low normalized T-cell clonal expansion.

The germline V gene has CDR1 SQVTM and CDR2 ANQGSEA. The CDR3 runs to 11 residues. Trimming left V 8 bases short and J 3 bases short, with 10 bases between. The sample consisted of CD4+ or CD8+ T cells sorted from blood, taken in a trial of the OX40 agonist ivuxolimab. The receptor was derived from an adult with an advanced solid tumor such as melanoma, head and neck, liver or kidney cancer. The chain joins TRBV29-1 to TRBJ2-5, with D perhaps matching TRBD1 (6 bases). The CDR3 DNA reads as TGCAGCCCTAGGACAGAAGAGACCCAGTACTTC. It codes for CSPRTEETQYF.